This T cell receptor beta chain was captured in a study of blood T cells in healthy people across ages (dated by TCRdb to about 2015). A note on the overall study: In model experiments, template switching captured roughly one uniquely barcoded TCR beta cDNA molecule for every two T cells. Age-related changes in TCR beta repertoire diversity were measured in the study by deep sequencing normalized with unique cDNA molecular identifiers. The donors were divided into four age groups: young (average around 17 years), middle-aged (under 40), aged (about 56) and long-lived (about 79). Using the same blood draw, the study looked at two additional independent replicas of 1 million unique cDNA reads for two donors, one aged 18 to 30 and the other aged 80 or older.

The CDR3 sequence holds 15 residues, the cysteine and phenylalanine included. The CDR3 DNA has 45 bases and is translated from base 1. V gives up 6 bases and J gives up 4 bases, and the segment between their germline ends measures 19 bases. In the germline V gene, CDR1 corresponds to MNHEY and CDR2 to SVGAGI. Library construction relied on 5' RACE. Reads for this sample came from an Illumina HiSeq 2500. A second PCR of roughly 7 to 12 cycles was run with a J-beta primer mix and a sample-barcoded 5' primer. A unique molecular identifier was introduced onto each TCR beta cDNA molecule by a template-switch 5' adaptor carrying 12 random nucleotides. At least 2.5 million CDR3-containing paired-end reads were obtained from each sample. All of the RNA was converted into first-strand cDNA using the Mint cDNA synthesis kit, with a TRBC-specific oligonucleotide serving as the primer. After uracil-DNA glycosylase treatment, a first 18-cycle PCR used universal primers M1SS and BC2_uni_R on all cDNA. In the paper's pipeline: For normalization, 1 million high-quality reads, each with a distinct molecular identifier, were randomly selected from each sample. Reads with shared molecular identifiers were discarded instead of being binned into consensus sequences. MiTCR, run with a Q25 quality threshold and the strictest error-elimination algorithm, handled CDR3 identification, clonotype clustering and error correction. A nonparametric unseen species model with Euler transformation was used to estimate a lower bound on total TCR beta diversity. TCRdb applied fastp at Q25 and MiXCR to the public reads, then kept only in-frame beta chains. Merged by CDR3 protein, the rows form single entries marked with the most common genes and DNA. The V and J calls and clone size come from TCRdb's table, not from the authors' own analysis. Counted in this sample were 500,000 to 550,000 distinct CDR3 sequences; 24% of them appeared once. Around 10% of the sample belongs to the ten largest clones.

Donors were 39 systemically healthy Caucasian individuals from Russia aged 6 to 90 years. Approximately 10 milliliters of peripheral blood were collected from each donor into EDTA-treated Vacutainer tubes. Ficoll-Paque density-gradient centrifugation was used to isolate PBMCs, with at least 7 million per sample. Trizol reagent was used to extract total RNA from PBMCs, with at least 6 micrograms per sample. The percentages of naive CD45RAhigh/CD27high T cells were determined by flow cytometry on a PBMC aliquot from every donor. With regard to this clonotype: Its antigen specificity is not known. Per-nucleotide qualities are absent, and no much larger clonotype sits a single base away.

Study-wide findings and limitations: Because donor CMV infection status was unknown, age-related changes in expanded clonotypes were potentially confounded. Conclusive comparison of naive and antigen-experienced compartments was prevented by the profiling of bulk unsorted PBMCs. Compared with the aged group, more naive CD4+ T cells, fewer expanded clones and increased TCR diversity were shown by the long-lived group, suggesting age selection. As age increased, observed TCR beta diversity per million T cells dropped in a roughly linear way, and a significant reduction was already evident by age about 40. There was a strong correlation between observed TCR beta diversity and the percentage of naive T cells measured by flow cytometry. Total diversity estimates from one million sequenced T cells were considered lower bounds and underestimates.

The sample also formed part of further work on T cells of mothers and their children. As that second study puts it: Nine systemically healthy Caucasian individuals served as donors, namely three mothers together with their six children. cDNA synthesis used all of the extracted RNA, with around 1.4 ug of RNA in each 15 ul reaction. Sample barcodes and 2-4 random nucleotides were added via the M1S primer in the second PCR. Over 8 million TCR beta CDR3 reads were obtained for each mother, and millions of reads were obtained for each child. Thymic selection similarly shapes TCR recombination output in related and unrelated pairs, with minor effect from inherited differences. Normalized repertoire overlap in related mother-child pairs was always slightly higher than in unrelated mother-child pairs, but the difference was never significant. With a sensitivity of approximately 93 clones per million clonotypes, no persistent microchimeric T cell clones were detected. In the study, deep NGS was used to compare the TCR beta repertoires of mothers and children, and features distinguishing related mother-child pairs from unrelated individuals were sought. On average, the children were approximately 11 +/- 4 years old, while the mothers were 40 +/- 4 years old. After adapter ligation with NEBNext reagents, the libraries were sequenced on Illumina HiSeq 2000 with 100+100 nt paired-end reads. To prevent cross-contamination, the mother and child libraries were prepared one month apart and sequenced in separate runs. Each donor had between about 450,000 and 2,100,000 distinct TCR beta clonotypes identified. Naive TCR beta clonotypes were estimated from low-frequency clonotypes matched to each donor's FACS-determined naive share, without sorting.

Sequences were obtained from blood. This receptor was identified in a boy aged 5-17 years in good health. The chain employs TRBV6-5 and TRBJ2-7, with a tentative D gene TRBD2 over 5 matching bases. At the DNA level, the sequence is TGTGCCAGCAGCCCTACGGCCCTCGGCGGGTACGAGCAGTACTTC. It specifies CASSPTALGGYEQYF.